This TCR beta chain originates from a study of identical twins. Study results and limitations: Fewer insertions characterized abundant cord blood beta clonotypes, whereas memory repertoires showed none. Models underpredicted monozygotic twin sharing of out-of-frame TCR alpha. Findings depended on cross-sectional statistics rather than tracking the same donors.

Note on this clonotype: Its specificity is unknown.

V was clipped by 8 bases and J by 0 bases, with 12 bases between them. The CDR3 length is 14 residues. Germline V gene data show CDR1 as ENHRY and CDR2 as SYGVKD. Template switching introduced a universal primer site, and the cDNA bore unique molecular identifiers. TCRdb analysed the 5' RACE reads with MiXCR anew, one entry per CDR3 protein. The sample carries 700,000 or so distinct CDR3 sequences, about 9.4% recorded once. The sample also formed part of further work on yellow fever vaccine responses in identical twins.

The source material was PBMCs. The J gene is TRBJ2-3, the V gene TRBV10-3; possibly TRBD2 for D (6 bases). This clonotype was obtained from a woman under 30 in good health. The CDR3, as DNA: TGTGCCATCTTGGGCGGGATTAGCACAGATACGCAGTATTTT. As protein: CAILGGISTDTQYF.